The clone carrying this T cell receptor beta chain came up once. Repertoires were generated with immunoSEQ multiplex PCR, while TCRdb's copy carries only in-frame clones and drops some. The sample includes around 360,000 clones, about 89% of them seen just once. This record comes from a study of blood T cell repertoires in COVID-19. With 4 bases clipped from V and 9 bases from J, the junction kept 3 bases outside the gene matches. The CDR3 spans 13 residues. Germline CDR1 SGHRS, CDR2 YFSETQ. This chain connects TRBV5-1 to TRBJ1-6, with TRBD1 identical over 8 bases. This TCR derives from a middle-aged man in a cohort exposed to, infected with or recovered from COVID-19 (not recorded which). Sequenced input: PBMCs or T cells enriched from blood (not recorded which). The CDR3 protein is CASSTGGGSPLHF. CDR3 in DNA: TGCGCCAGCAGCACAGGGGGAGGTTCACCCCTCCACTTT.